This T cell receptor (beta chain) was observed in a study of T cells after yellow fever vaccination (dated by TCRdb to the late 2010s). For the wider study: Libraries from fractions with low cell numbers were prepared with the SMART-Seq v4 Ultra Low Input RNA kit. To follow T-cell clones before and after both primary and booster YFV17D yellow fever vaccination, bulk TCR alpha and beta repertoires underwent longitudinal sequencing. Two healthy male donors, one aged 18 to 30 and one aged 30 to 40 years, were included in the cohort. Blood was collected at multiple timepoints before and after primary and secondary immunization, and bulk PBMC replicates and cell subsets were isolated. Broader findings and caveats from the paper: Computational filtering was required because FACS-sorted repertoires could contain abundant contaminating clonotypes from the bulk population. Compared with the primary T-cell response, the secondary T-cell response was weaker but faster, peaking on day 5 rather than day 15. Most clones expanded after primary vaccination (about 95% of CD4 and around 88% of CD8) were re-detected after the booster, suggesting that broad memory maintenance occurred. The study included only a couple of donors, which limits how far the findings can be generalized. A small share of clonotypes occurred in both CD4 and CD8 compartments, likely arising from convergent recombination.

This clonotype occurred a few times. What antigen it recognizes has not been identified. No much larger clone exists at a distance of one base, and base qualities are not known. Taken with the paper, the label for treatment or condition translates to: live attenuated yellow fever vaccine strain. PBMCs were isolated from peripheral blood using a standard Ficoll-Paque protocol. CD4 and CD8 T-cell fractions were isolated with Dynabeads CD4 and CD8 positive selection kits. RNA was extracted with TriZol from bulk PBMCs, CD4 and CD8 fractions, and dextramer-positive and dextramer-negative fractions. The sample was run on an Illumina NovaSeq 6000. TCR cDNA was synthesized by 5'RACE template switching, through which a universal primer site and unique molecular identifiers were introduced. Priming of cDNA synthesis was performed from both the TCR alpha and TCR beta constant segments. Library amplification used two PCR steps, and the second PCR step added sample barcodes and sequencing adapters. Sequencing of libraries was performed on Illumina HiSeq 2500 (2x100 bp) or NovaSeq (2x150 bp). The paper's data handling went like this. MIGEC was used to demultiplex reads and collapse the reads into UMI consensus sequences, and MiXCR was used for V(D)J alignment. Using edgeR on replicate PBMC samples, clonotypes were called vaccine-responding if FDR was below 0.01 and the log2 fold change was above 5 up to day 15. Bulk clonotypes were assigned CD4 or CD8 identity according to which sequenced CD4 or CD8 repertoire held them at higher abundance. Using fastp trimming at Q25 and MiXCR clonotype assembly, TCRdb reanalyzed the public sequencing data and kept in-frame beta chains. Every distinct CDR3 protein forms one entry, paired with its most common genes and DNA. Clone size and V and J calls follow TCRdb, not the original study. Recorded for this sample are some 320,000 distinct CDR3 sequences; around 10% of them occurred a single time. Jointly, the top ten make up under 4% of the sample.

This specimen was CD4+ T cells sorted from PBMCs, taken 45 days after the yellow fever booster vaccination. The sequence was obtained from a man younger than 35 who received the YFV17D yellow fever vaccine.

Here the CDR3 is given as CASSFWVGYEQYF. In nucleotide form, the sequence is TGTGCCAGCAGCTTTTGGGTGGGTTACGAGCAGTACTTC. The V and J genes are TRBV11-2 and TRBJ2-7, with the D segment identity uncertain. Reading from cysteine to phenylalanine, the CDR3 counts 13 amino acids. Only CDR3 DNA remains: 39 bases, in frame from the first base. Via the germline V gene, CDR1 is SGHAT and CDR2 FQNNGV. V is cut by 3 bases and J by 4 bases, and the space between the germline ends is 10 bases.